Below are 24 T cell receptor beta chains sequenced from a single sample in a study of PD-1 blockade in classical Hodgkin lymphoma. Described time point: cycle 4 day 1 (C4D1), after 5 to 7 weeks of nivolumab. Autologous stem cell transplantation was followed by relapse in every patient, and brentuximab vedotin exposure varied. Method: immunoSEQ multiplex PCR; TCRdb's copy keeps in-frame clones and lacks some. In the table there are some 95,000 clones, over 75% of which are singletons. This material consisted of peripheral blood mononuclear cells (PBMCs), taken before the fourth cycle of nivolumab. Receptors were obtained from a human donor with classical Hodgkin lymphoma.

The chain carries TRBV19 and TRBJ2-7, with 9 bases aligning to TRBD2. The trim removed 4 bases at V and 2 bases at J, leaving 9 bases unmatched. Germline-derived CDR1 and CDR2 are LNHDA and SQIVND (reference sequence). The CDR3 extends over 16 amino acids. The CDR3 DNA reads as TGTGCCAGTAGTAACCCGAGGACTAGCGAACCCTACGAGCAGTACTTC. It translates to CASSNPRTSEPYEQYF.

The chain links TRBV7-3 to TRBJ2-2; D perhaps matches TRBD1 (7 bases). Germline loops: CDR1 SGHTA, CDR2 FQGTGA. V was clipped by 5 bases and J by 0 bases, with 10 bases between them. CDR3 length equals 15 residues. DNA of the CDR3: TGTGCCAGCAGCCGCGGGACAGCGAACACCGGGGAGCTGTTTTTT. This translates into CASSRGTANTGELFF.

The V gene is TRBV15, the J gene TRBJ2-3, with 7 bases fitting TRBD2. Trimming removed 5 bases from V and 1 base from J; junction bases left unmatched: 12. The germline V gene encodes CDR1 LNHNV and CDR2 YYDKDF (reference sequence). The CDR3 spans 17 residues. The CDR3 DNA follows: TGTGCCACCAGCCTTGGGGGAGGGCCCCGGGGCACAGATACGCAGTATTTT. It yields the protein CATSLGGGPRGTDTQYF.

This clone occurred a few times. The chain is built from TRBV27 and TRBJ1-1; D may be TRBD1 (5 bases). The CDR3 covers 15 residues. Germline V gene data show CDR1 as MNHEY and CDR2 as SMNVEV (reference sequence). Trimming stripped 4 bases from V and 6 bases from J, with 18 bases between. The CDR3, as DNA: TGTGCCAGCAGTTCGGCAGGGCGGTTGTACGCTGAAGCTTTCTTT. It codes for CASSSAGRLYAEAFF.

The V call is TRBV7-8, the J call TRBJ1-1; 7 nucleotides agree with TRBD1. CDR3 length: 16 amino acids. V was pared by 5 bases and J by 6 bases, with 15 bases of the junction left unmatched. Germline assignment: CDR1 SGHVS and CDR2 FQNEAQ. Here the CDR3 reads CASSPRWRGRLPEAFF. As DNA, the CDR3 is TGTGCCAGCAGCCCCCGATGGAGGGGGCGTTTGCCTGAAGCTTTCTTT. The full variable domain, in which reference TRBV7-8 and TRBJ1-1 provide the parts outside the CDR3, is GAGVSQSPRYKVAKRGQDVALRCDPISGHVSLFWYQQALGQGPEFLTYFQNEAQLDKSGLPSDRFFAERPEGSVSTLKIQRTQQEDSAVYLCASSPRWRGRLPEAFFGQGTRLTVV.

Notes on this clone: Other nucleotide sequences in the sample specify the same CDR3. The gene calls are TRBV27 and TRBJ2-1, with a weak D call TRBD1 (5 bases). CDR3 length: 13 residues. Germline V gene sequence: CDR1 MNHEY, CDR2 SMNVEV (reference sequence). Trimming pared 5 bases from V and 4 bases from J, leaving 9 bases between. The CDR3 nucleotides are TGTGCCAGCAGTCCTAGGGGTTACAATGAGCAGTTCTTC. Translating gives CASSPRGYNEQFF.

This clone occurred once. The chain uses TRBV27 and TRBJ2-7, with D unresolved. Germline V gene data show CDR1 as MNHEY and CDR2 as SMNVEV (reference sequence). The CDR3 is 14 residues long. Trimming removed 4 bases from V and 4 bases from J, with 14 bases in between. CDR3: CASSWATQGYEQYF. The CDR3 bases are TGTGCCAGCAGTTGGGCTACCCAAGGGTACGAGCAGTACTTC.

This sequence joins TRBV2 and TRBJ2-3; D is possibly TRBD1 (6 bases). CDR1 and CDR2 from the germline V gene are SNHLY and FYNNEI. The CDR3 length is 14 residues. V lost 6 bases and J lost 2, with 12 bases in between. Here the CDR3 reads CASSLEGDTDTQYF. The CDR3 DNA reads as TGTGCCAGCAGCCTCGAGGGGGACACAGATACGCAGTATTTT.

To note about this clone: The sample holds other DNA sequences that translate to the same CDR3. The rearrangement uses TRBV19 and TRBJ1-2; D is unresolved. The CDR3 has 12 residues. CDR1 and CDR2 from the germline V gene are LNHDA and SQIVND (reference sequence). V was clipped by 7 bases and J by 3 bases, with 9 bases between them. The CDR3 loop is CASTKEDYGYTF. CDR3 bases: TGTGCCAGTACGAAGGAGGACTATGGCTACACCTTC.

For the CDR3, the DNA is TGTGCCAGCAGTGGAGCCCGGGGTACGAACACCGGGGAGCTGTTTTTT. Translating gives CASSGARGTNTGELFF. The chain combines TRBV5-6 with TRBJ2-2, with D possibly TRBD2 on 5 matching bases. The germline CDR1 and CDR2 sequences are SGHDT and YYEEEE. V lost 5 bases, J lost 0 bases, and 14 bases lay in between. The CDR3 length is 16 residues.

This chain joins TRBV11-3 and TRBJ2-3; D uncertain. Trimming stripped 1 base from V and 2 bases from J, with 13 bases between. Germline V gives CDR1 SGHNT, CDR2 YENEEA. The CDR3 totals 16 residues. CDR3: CASSLGTEGVTDTQYF. CDR3 nucleotides: TGTGCCAGCAGCTTAGGTACCGAAGGCGTCACAGATACGCAGTATTTT.

The chain has TRBV6-4 and TRBJ2-3, with 10 bases fitting TRBD2. The CDR3 sequence is 15 residues long. Germline CDR1 and CDR2: MRHNA and SNTAGT. Trimming at V came to 5 bases and at J to 4 bases, leaving 6 bases not matched to a gene. CDR3 DNA sequence: TGTGCCAGCAGTCTCTCTAGCGGGGGTGCAGATACGCAGTATTTT. It yields the protein CASSLSSGGADTQYF.

The chain employs TRBV5-1 and TRBJ1-3; 7 nucleotides match TRBD1. Trimming at V came to 3 bases and at J to 0 bases, leaving 6 bases not matched to a gene. Per germline, CDR1 SGHRS and CDR2 YFSETQ. CDR3 size: 16 residues. CDR3 residues: CASSYTGEFSGNTIYF. CDR3 DNA: TGCGCCAGCAGCTACACAGGGGAATTCTCTGGAAACACCATATATTTT.

The chain links TRBV18 to TRBJ1-2; TRBD1 is a possible D gene (5 bases). Germline assignment: CDR1 KGHSH and CDR2 LQKENI. CDR3 length: 16 residues. The V end lost 2 bases, the J end lost 8 bases, and 21 bases lay between the germline ends. The CDR3 DNA follows: TGTGCCAGCTCACCATCCGTGGACACCGTTGGGGGAGGCTACACCTTC. Its protein product is CASSPSVDTVGGGYTF. The whole variable domain, remainder taken from reference TRBV18 and TRBJ1-2, is NAGVMQNPRHLVRRRGQEARLRCSPMKGHSHVYWYRQLPEEGLKFMVYLQKENIIDESGMPKERFSAEFPKEGPSILRIQQVVRGDSAAYFCASSPSVDTVGGGYTFGSGTRLTVV.

The chain employs TRBV6-1 and TRBJ1-5; D is ambiguous. CDR1 is MNHNS, CDR2 SASEGT, per germline. Trimming pared 6 bases from V and 5 bases from J, leaving 11 bases between. This CDR3 spans 13 amino acids. CDR3 DNA: TGTGCCAGCAGCACGCATGGGGATCAGCCCCAGCATTTT. Its translation is CASSTHGDQPQHF.

The chain has TRBV30 and TRBJ2-1; no clear D gene. This CDR3 is 16 amino acids long. Trimming pared 0 bases from V and 0 bases from J, leaving 12 bases between. The germline CDR1 and CDR2 sequences are GTSNPN and SVGIG (reference sequence). The CDR3 is CAWSVRGVISYNEQFF. CDR3 in DNA: TGTGCCTGGAGTGTACGTGGGGTCATCTCCTACAATGAGCAGTTCTTC.

The CDR3 nucleotides are TGTGCCAGCAGCGACCGGCGGGAGGGGGCCACTGAAGCTTTCTTT. Its protein product is CASSDRREGATEAFF. The chain is built from TRBV5-4 and TRBJ1-1, with TRBD1 identical over 7 bases. The germline CDR1 and CDR2 sequences are SGHNT and YYREEE (reference sequence). V was clipped by 4 bases and J by 4 bases; unmatched bases: 10. This CDR3 is built from 15 residues. Filled out from reference TRBV5-4 and TRBJ1-1, the complete variable domain reads ETGVTQSPTHLIKTRGQQVTLRCSSQSGHNTVSWYQQALGQGPQFIFQYYREEENGRGNFPPRFSGLQFPNYSSELNVNALELDDSALYLCASSDRREGATEAFFGQGTRLTVV.

The chain is built from TRBV2 and TRBJ1-1; D uncertain. The germline V gene encodes CDR1 SNHLY and CDR2 FYNNEI. V dropped 3 bases and J dropped 2 bases, with 7 bases sitting between them. This CDR3 comprises 13 residues. CDR3 bases: TGTGCCAGCAGTGAGGATAGAAACACTGAAGCTTTCTTT. Residues: CASSEDRNTEAFF.

The V call is TRBV30, the J call TRBJ1-1; D is ambiguous. The V gene's germline CDR1 is GTSNPN and CDR2 SVGIG (reference sequence). The CDR3 runs 16 residues. The V and J ends lost 4 bases and 3 bases respectively, with 21 bases between them. The CDR3 region is CAWNGDRVGRDTEAFF. CDR3 nucleotides: TGTGCCTGGAATGGCGACCGGGTGGGGAGAGACACTGAAGCTTTCTTT.

This rearrangement joins TRBV7-6 to TRBJ1-1; perhaps TRBD1 as D (6 bases). V was cut by 6 bases and J by 8 bases, with 16 bases left in between. The CDR3 sequence is 13 residues long. Germline values: CDR1 SGHVS, CDR2 FNYEAQ. CDR3 sequence (DNA): TGTGCCAGCAGTCCTACAGGGTATGGGGAAGCTTTCTTT. Encoded protein: CASSPTGYGEAFF.

V and J are TRBV15 and TRBJ2-1; tentative D call: TRBD1 (5 bases). V lost 3 bases, J lost 4 bases, and 7 bases lay in between. The CDR3 contains 13 residues. The germline V gene has CDR1 LNHNV and CDR2 YYDKDF (reference sequence). The CDR3 spells CATSSRQYNEQFF. The CDR3 coding sequence is TGTGCCACCAGCAGCCGACAGTACAATGAGCAGTTCTTC.

This clone was recorded once. The gene calls are TRBV19 and TRBJ2-7, with D uncertain. This CDR3 region has 13 residues. V was clipped by 6 bases and J by 2 bases, with 11 bases between them. CDR1 and CDR2 from the germline V gene are LNHDA and SQIVND (reference sequence). The CDR3 sequence is CASSWTEAYEQYF. As DNA, the CDR3 is TGTGCCAGTAGCTGGACCGAAGCCTACGAGCAGTACTTC.

The J gene is TRBJ2-5, the V gene TRBV28; D is ambiguous. Germline-derived CDR1 and CDR2 are MDHEN and SYDVKM. This CDR3 region has 13 residues. Trimming took off 5 bases at V and 4 bases at J, with 11 bases between the two ends. CDR3 residues: CASSIRLTETQYF. The CDR3 nucleotides are TGTGCCAGCAGTATACGGCTGACAGAGACCCAGTACTTC.

This chain uses TRBV7-6 with TRBJ2-7, with no clear D. Germline values: CDR1 SGHVS, CDR2 FNYEAQ. The length of the CDR3 is 13 residues. Deletions cut 1 base from V and 0 bases from J, with 4 bases between. The CDR3 bases are TGTGCCAGCAGCTTAGGCGTCTCCTACGAGCAGTACTTC. It specifies CASSLGVSYEQYF.